The source of this T cell receptor beta chain is a study of blood T cell repertoires in COVID-19. Looking at the study overall: COVID-19 samples from acute and convalescent phases originated in the United States, Italy and Spain. The cDNA or gDNA used as material had been derived from T cells, B-cell-depleted T cells, or PBMCs.

Profiling relied on immunoSEQ multiplex PCR, and the TCRdb table lists in-frame clones only, not all of them. Of about 480,000 clones in the sample, approximately 90% are singletons; the top ten hold under 2.5%. Individuals aged about 18 to 89 years were recruited from about two dozen US areas. Participant reports of clinical history set cohort assignment. Germline assignment: CDR1 SGHKS and CDR2 YYEKEE (reference sequence). This CDR3 comprises 14 residues. V dropped 3 bases and J dropped 8 bases, with 12 bases sitting between them. V gene TRBV5-5 combines with J gene TRBJ1-6, with a possible D match to TRBD1 (5 bases). The sequence came from a woman aged 18 to 35 with acute COVID-19. Specimen: PBMCs or T cells enriched from blood (not recorded which). CDR3 amino acids: CASSSGTPDSPLHF. For the CDR3, the DNA is TGTGCCAGCAGCTCCGGGACTCCGGATTCACCCCTCCACTTT.